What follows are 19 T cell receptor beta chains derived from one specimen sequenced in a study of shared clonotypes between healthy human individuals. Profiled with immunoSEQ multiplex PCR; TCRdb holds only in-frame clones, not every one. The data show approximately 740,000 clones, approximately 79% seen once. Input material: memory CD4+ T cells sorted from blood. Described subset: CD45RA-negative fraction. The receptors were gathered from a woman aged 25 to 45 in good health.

Here the CDR3 DNA reads TGTGCAAGTCGCTTAGTGCGGGGATCCGGGGAGCTGTTTTTT. Its protein product is CASRLVRGSGELFF. This chain connects TRBV12-2 to TRBJ2-2; TRBD2 is taken as the D call from the table, unchecked against the DNA. TRBV12-2 constitutes a pseudogene. This CDR3 spans 14 amino acids.

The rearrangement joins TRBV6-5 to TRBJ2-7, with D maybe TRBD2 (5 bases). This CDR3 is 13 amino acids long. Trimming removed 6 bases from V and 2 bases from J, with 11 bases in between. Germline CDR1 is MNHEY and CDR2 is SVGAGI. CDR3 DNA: TGTGCCAGCAGATGGACTGGAGCCTACGAGCAGTACTTC. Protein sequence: CASRWTGAYEQYF.

The CDR3 region has the DNA TGTGCCAGCAGTTATCCGGGACTAGAGAACACCGGGGAGCTGTTTTTT. Residues: CASSYPGLENTGELFF. The chain employs TRBV7-6 and TRBJ2-2; 8 bases fit TRBD2. V dropped 6 bases and J dropped 1; count of bases not matched to a gene: 7. The germline CDR1 and CDR2 sequences are SGHVS and FNYEAQ. The CDR3 has 16 residues.

DNA for the CDR3: TGCAGCGTGGCCCCGGGGACTAGCGGGAGGGTCTACAATGAGCAGTTCTTC. Amino acid sequence: CSVAPGTSGRVYNEQFF. The gene calls are TRBV29-1 and TRBJ2-1; TRBD2 matches at 16 bases. Germline V lookup: CDR1 SQVTM, CDR2 ANQGSEA. This CDR3 spans 17 amino acids. The J segment lost 3 bases and the V segment lost 6 bases, leaving 8 bases of the junction unmatched.

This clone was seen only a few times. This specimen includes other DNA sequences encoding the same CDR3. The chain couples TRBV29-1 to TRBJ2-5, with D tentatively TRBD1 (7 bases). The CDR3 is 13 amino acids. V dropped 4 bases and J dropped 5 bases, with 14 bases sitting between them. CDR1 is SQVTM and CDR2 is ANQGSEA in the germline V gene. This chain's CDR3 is CSVVLTGRETQYF. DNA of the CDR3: TGCAGCGTTGTCCTGACAGGGAGGGAGACCCAGTACTTC.

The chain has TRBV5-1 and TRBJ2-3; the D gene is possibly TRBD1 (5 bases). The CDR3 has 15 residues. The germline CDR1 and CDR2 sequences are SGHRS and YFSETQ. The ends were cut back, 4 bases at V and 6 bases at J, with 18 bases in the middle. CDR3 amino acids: CASSLSDQKGDTQYF. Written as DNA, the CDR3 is TGCGCCAGCAGCCTAAGCGACCAGAAGGGGGATACGCAGTATTTT.

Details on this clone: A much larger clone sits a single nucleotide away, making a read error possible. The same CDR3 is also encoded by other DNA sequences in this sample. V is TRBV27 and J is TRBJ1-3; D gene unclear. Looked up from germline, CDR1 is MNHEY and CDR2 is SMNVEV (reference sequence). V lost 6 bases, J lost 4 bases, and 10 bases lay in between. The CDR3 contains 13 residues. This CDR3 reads CASSPSGGNTIYF. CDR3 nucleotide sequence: TGTGCCAGCAGCCCATCGGGAGGAAACACCATATATTTT.

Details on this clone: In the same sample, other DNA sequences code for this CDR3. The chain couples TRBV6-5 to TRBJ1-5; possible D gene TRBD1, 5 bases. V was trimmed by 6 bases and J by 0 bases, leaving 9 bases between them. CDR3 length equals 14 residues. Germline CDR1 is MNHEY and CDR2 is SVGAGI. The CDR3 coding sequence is TGTGCCAGCAGACCCGACAGTAGCAATCAGCCCCAGCATTTT. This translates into CASRPDSSNQPQHF.

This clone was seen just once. The CDR3 protein is CASSSYHGQGAWGDQPQHF. CDR3 DNA: TGTGCCAGCAGCTCGTATCACGGACAGGGGGCGTGGGGCGATCAGCCCCAGCATTTT. The rearrangement links TRBV7-9 to TRBJ1-5, with TRBD1 matching 11 bases. Germline-derived CDR1 and CDR2 are SEHNR and FQNEAQ (reference sequence). Trimming removed 4 bases from V and 5 bases from J; junction bases left unmatched: 16. The CDR3 contains 19 residues. Full variable domain (outside the CDR3, taken from reference TRBV7-9 and TRBJ1-5): DTGVSQNPRHKITKRGQNVTFRCDPISEHNRLYWYRQTLGQGPEFLTYFQNEAQLEKSRLLSDRFSAERPKGSFSTLEIQRTEQGDSAMYLCASSSYHGQGAWGDQPQHFGDGTRLSIL.

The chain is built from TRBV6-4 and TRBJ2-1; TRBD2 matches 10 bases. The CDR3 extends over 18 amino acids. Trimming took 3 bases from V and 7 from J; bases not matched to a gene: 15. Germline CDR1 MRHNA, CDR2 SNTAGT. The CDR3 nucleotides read TGTGCCAGCAGTGATTCACCCTCTCTAGCGGGAGATGAGAATGAGCAGTTCTTC. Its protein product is CASSDSPSLAGDENEQFF.

CDR3 region: CAWSRGEGITEAFF. DNA of the CDR3: TGTGCCTGGAGTCGCGGAGAGGGAATCACTGAAGCTTTCTTT. The V and J genes are TRBV30 and TRBJ1-1; no definite D call. This CDR3 has 14 amino acids. The germline CDR1 and CDR2 sequences are GTSNPN and SVGIG (reference sequence). V dropped 2 bases and J dropped 4 bases, with 14 bases sitting between them.

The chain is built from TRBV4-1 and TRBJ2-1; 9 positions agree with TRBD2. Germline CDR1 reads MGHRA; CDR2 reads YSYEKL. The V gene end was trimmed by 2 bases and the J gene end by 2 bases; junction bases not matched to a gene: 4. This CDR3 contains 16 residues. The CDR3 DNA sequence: TGCGCCAGCAGCCAACCGACTAGCGGTCCCTACAATGAGCAGTTCTTC. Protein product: CASSQPTSGPYNEQFF.

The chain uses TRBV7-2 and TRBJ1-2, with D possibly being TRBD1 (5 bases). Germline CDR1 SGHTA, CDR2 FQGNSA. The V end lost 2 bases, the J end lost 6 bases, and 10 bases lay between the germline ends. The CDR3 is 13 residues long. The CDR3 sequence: CASSLTGGNGYTF. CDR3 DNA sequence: TGTGCCAGCAGCTTAACTGGGGGTAATGGCTACACCTTC.

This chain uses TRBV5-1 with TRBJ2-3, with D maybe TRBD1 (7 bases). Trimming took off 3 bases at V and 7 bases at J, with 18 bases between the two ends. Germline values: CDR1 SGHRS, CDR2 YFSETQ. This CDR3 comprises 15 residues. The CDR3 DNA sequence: TGCGCCAGCAGCTATGGACAGGAGGGTCCCCATACGCAGTATTTT. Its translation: CASSYGQEGPHTQYF.

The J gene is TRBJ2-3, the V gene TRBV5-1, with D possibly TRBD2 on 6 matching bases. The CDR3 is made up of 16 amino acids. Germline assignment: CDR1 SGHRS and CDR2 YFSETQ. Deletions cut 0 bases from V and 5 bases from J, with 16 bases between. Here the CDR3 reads CASSLAGLGGRDTQYF. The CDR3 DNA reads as TGCGCCAGCAGCTTGGCCGGGCTCGGAGGGAGAGATACGCAGTATTTT.

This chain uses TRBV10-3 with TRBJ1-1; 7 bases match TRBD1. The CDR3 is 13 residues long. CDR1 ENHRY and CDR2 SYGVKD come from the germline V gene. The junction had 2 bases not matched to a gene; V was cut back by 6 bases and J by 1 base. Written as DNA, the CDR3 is TGTGCCATCAGAGGGACAGCGAACACTGAAGCTTTCTTT. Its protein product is CAIRGTANTEAFF.

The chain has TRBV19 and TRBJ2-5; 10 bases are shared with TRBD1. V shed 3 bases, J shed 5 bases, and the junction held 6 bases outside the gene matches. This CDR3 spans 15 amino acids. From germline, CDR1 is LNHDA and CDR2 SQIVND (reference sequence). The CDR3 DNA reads TGTGCCAGTAGTATTTGGGACAGGGGATCCGAGACCCAGTACTTC. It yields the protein CASSIWDRGSETQYF.

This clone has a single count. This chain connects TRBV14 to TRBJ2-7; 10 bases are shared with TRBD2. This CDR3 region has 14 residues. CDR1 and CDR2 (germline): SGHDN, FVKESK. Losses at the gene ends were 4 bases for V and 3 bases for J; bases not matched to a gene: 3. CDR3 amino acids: CASSLSGRIYEQYF. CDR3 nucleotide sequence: TGTGCCAGCAGCCTTAGCGGGAGGATCTACGAGCAGTACTTC.

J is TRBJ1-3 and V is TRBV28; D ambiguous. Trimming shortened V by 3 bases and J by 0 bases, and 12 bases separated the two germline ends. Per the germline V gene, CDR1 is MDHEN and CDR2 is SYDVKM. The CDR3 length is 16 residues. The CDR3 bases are TGTGCCAGCAGTTTCGCGGACCGAATCTCTGGAAACACCATATATTTT. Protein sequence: CASSFADRISGNTIYF.